Listed below are T cell receptor beta chains from one sample, sequenced in a study of T cells in Graves' hyperthyroidism and ophthalmopathy. TCRdb independently ran MiXCR on the multiplex PCR reads; one entry per CDR3 protein. The table records about 560,000 distinct CDR3 sequences, around 15% of them present only once. The sequencing input was blood. The receptors shown here come from a woman under 30 with Graves' hyperthyroidism. CDR3s include the opening cysteine and the closing phenylalanine or tryptophan. The D gene is left open where the match is weak. Clone size, where shown, is once, few, many, or a class for clones that have expanded.

>TRBJ2-2|TRBV10-3|few|.
CATQVPAGQIGELFF
TGTGCCACCCAAGTCCCCGCCGGGCAAATCGGGGAGCTGTTTTTT
>TRBJ2-7|TRBV4-3|.|TRBD2
CASSLQTSFTYEQYF
TGCGCCAGCAGCCTCCAGACTAGCTTTACCTACGAGCAGTACTTC
>TRBJ2-1|TRBV6-2/TRBV6-3|.|.
CVTSTPGKGEQFF
TGTGTCACCTCAACCCCGGGCAAGGGTGAGCAGTTCTTC
>TRBJ2-1|TRBV9|many|.
CASSATRDGGSSYNEQFF
TGTGCCAGCAGCGCTACCCGAGATGGGGGGAGCTCCTACAATGAGCAGTTCTTC
>TRBJ1-5|TRBV27|few|.
CASSLRPYSNQPQHF
TGTGCCAGCAGTTTGCGACCTTATAGCAATCAGCCCCAGCATTTT
>TRBJ2-1|TRBV20-1|many|TRBD2
CSAVSGSSYNEQFF
TGCAGTGCCGTCAGCGGGAGTTCCTACAATGAGCAGTTCTTC
>TRBJ2-7|TRBV7-9|few|.
CASSFDGQHLGEQYF
TGTGCCAGCAGCTTTGACGGACAGCACCTAGGCGAGCAGTACTTC
>TRBJ2-7|TRBV6-1|many|.
CASQSRGSEQYF
TGTGCCAGCCAGTCCAGGGGTTCCGAGCAGTACTTC
>TRBJ1-2|TRBV24-1|.|TRBD1
CATSDTRTGSNYGYTF
TGTGCCACCAGTGACACGAGGACAGGTTCGAACTATGGCTACACCTTC
>TRBJ2-7|TRBV11-2|many|.
CASSLGGGLEQYF
TGTGCCAGCAGCTTAGGGGGGGGGCTCGAGCAGTACTTC
>TRBJ2-7|TRBV2|few|.
CASSEYRDFYEQYF
TGTGCCAGCAGTGAATACAGGGATTTTTACGAGCAGTACTTC
>TRBJ2-1|TRBV7-8|many|TRBD1
CASSYRDRGLVDEQFF
TGTGCCAGCAGCTACCGTGACAGGGGGCTGGTAGATGAGCAGTTCTTC
>TRBJ1-4|TRBV29-1|few|.
CSVEDVGDKLFF
TGCAGCGTTGAAGATGTAGGGGATAAACTGTTTTTT
>TRBJ2-3|TRBV11-2|many|TRBD2
CASSLMGLAGVGTDTQYF
TGTGCCAGCAGCTTAATGGGACTAGCGGGAGTGGGCACAGATACGCAGTATTTT
>TRBJ1-1|TRBV30|few|.
CAWSSVRVNTEAFF
TGTGCCTGGAGTTCGGTCAGGGTGAACACTGAAGCTTTCTTT
>TRBJ2-3|TRBV12-3/TRBV12-4|.|.
CASSLVADRIGDTQYF
TGTGCCAGCAGTTTAGTAGCGGACCGGATCGGGGATACGCAGTATTTT
>TRBJ1-5|TRBV7-8|few|.
CASSLVPSGQPQHF
TGTGCCAGCAGCTTAGTCCCATCAGGTCAGCCCCAGCATTTT
>TRBJ1-1|TRBV20-1|many|TRBD1
CSAGTGAKGATEAFF
TGCAGTGCTGGGACAGGCGCGAAGGGTGCCACTGAAGCTTTCTTT
>TRBJ2-7|TRBV5-1|many|.
CASSLEVGYSYEQYF
TGCGCCAGCAGCTTGGAAGTGGGGTACTCCTACGAGCAGTACTTC
>TRBJ1-1|TRBV20-1|many|TRBD1
CSAPEDRGAEAFF
TGCAGTGCCCCAGAGGACAGGGGCGCTGAAGCTTTCTTT
>TRBJ2-1|TRBV29-1|few|.
CSALRGPGDEQFF
TGCAGCGCGCTTCGGGGGCCGGGGGATGAGCAGTTCTTC
>TRBJ2-7|TRBV7-2|.|TRBD2
CASRYISGGKTYEQYF
TGTGCCAGCAGATATATTAGCGGGGGAAAAACCTACGAGCAGTACTTC
>TRBJ2-7|TRBV5-6|.|TRBD1
CASSPGTGRQYF
TGTGCCAGCAGCCCTGGGACAGGCCGGCAGTACTTC
>TRBJ2-1|TRBV20-1|many|TRBD2
CSAMIAGGYNEQFF
TGCAGTGCTATGATAGCGGGAGGTTACAATGAGCAATTCTTC
>TRBJ1-1|TRBV28|many|TRBD1
CASSLVWTGADTEAFF
TGTGCCAGCAGTTTAGTCTGGACAGGGGCGGACACTGAAGCTTTCTTT
>TRBJ2-2|TRBV19|few|TRBD1
CASSSFWTGLNTGELFF
TGTGCCAGTAGCTCTTTTTGGACAGGGCTTAACACCGGGGAGCTGTTTTTT
>TRBJ2-5|TRBV2|many|TRBD2
CASSGLAGRQETQYF
TGTGCCAGCAGTGGGCTAGCGGGCCGACAAGAGACCCAGTACTTC
>TRBJ2-2|TRBV3-1|few|TRBD2
CASSQVIIAGGSGELFF
TGTGCCAGCAGCCAAGTGATAATAGCGGGAGGATCCGGGGAGCTGTTTTTT
>TRBJ2-1|TRBV3-1|many|.
CASSQEVGEQFF
TGTGCCAGCAGCCAAGAGGTTGGTGAGCAGTTCTTC
>TRBJ2-3|TRBV7-9|.|.
CASSPEDEYTQYF
TGTGCCAGCAGCCCCGAGGACGAATATACGCAGTATTTT
>TRBJ1-1|TRBV3-1|many|.
CASRVGTEAFF
TGTGCCAGCAGGGTGGGCACTGAAGCTTTCTTT
>TRBJ2-2|TRBV5-5|.|.
CASSLFLNTNKGELFF
TGTGCCAGCAGCTTGTTTCTAAATACGAACAAGGGGGAGCTGTTTTTT
>TRBJ1-5|TRBV29-1|few|TRBD1
CSVTGGSGQPQHF
TGCAGCGTTACAGGGGGCTCGGGTCAGCCCCAGCATTTT
>TRBJ2-3|TRBV7-9|.|.
CASSLVNRQYF
TGTGCCAGCAGCTTAGTTAATAGGCAGTATTTT
>TRBJ2-7|TRBV5-4|.|TRBD2
CASSRGIPGLAGGAGEQYF
TGTGCCAGCAGCAGGGGGATTCCGGGACTAGCGGGAGGAGCGGGCGAGCAGTACTTC
>TRBJ2-7|TRBV27|.|.
CASGYRESYEQYF
TGTGCCAGCGGTTACCGGGAGTCCTACGAGCAGTACTTC
>TRBJ2-7|TRBV13|many|.
CASSSRDGLLEQYF
TGTGCCAGCAGCTCCCGGGACGGGCTTCTGGAGCAGTACTTC